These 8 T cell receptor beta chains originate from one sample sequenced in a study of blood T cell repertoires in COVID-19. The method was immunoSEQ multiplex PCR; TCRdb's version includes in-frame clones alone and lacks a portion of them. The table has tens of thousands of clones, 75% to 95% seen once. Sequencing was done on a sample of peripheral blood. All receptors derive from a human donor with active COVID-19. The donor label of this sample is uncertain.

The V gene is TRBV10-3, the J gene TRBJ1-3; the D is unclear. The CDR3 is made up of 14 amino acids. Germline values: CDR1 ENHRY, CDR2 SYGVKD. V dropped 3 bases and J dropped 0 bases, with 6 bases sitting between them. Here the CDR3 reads CAISDSSSGNTIYF. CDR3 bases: TGTGCCATCAGTGATTCGTCCTCTGGAAACACCATATATTTT.

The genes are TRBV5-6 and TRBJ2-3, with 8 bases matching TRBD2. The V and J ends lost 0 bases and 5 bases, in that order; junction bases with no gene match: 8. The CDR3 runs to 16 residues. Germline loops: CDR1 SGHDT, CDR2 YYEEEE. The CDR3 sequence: CASSLAGGAGEDTQYF. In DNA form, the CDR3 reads TGTGCCAGCAGCTTGGCCGGGGGAGCGGGGGAAGATACGCAGTATTTT.

CDR3 in DNA: TGTGCCAGCAGCTTAAACAGGGGGGATGAGCAGTTCTTC. Translated: CASSLNRGDEQFF. J is TRBJ2-1 and V is TRBV11-3; 8 bases match TRBD1. From germline, CDR1 is SGHNT and CDR2 YENEEA. Trimming at V came to 2 bases and at J to 8 bases, leaving 2 bases not matched to a gene. The CDR3 has 13 residues. Drawing the rest from reference TRBV11-3 and TRBJ2-1, the complete variable domain is EAGVVQSPRYKIIEKKQPVAFWCNPISGHNTLYWYLQNLGQGPELLIRYENEEAVDDSQLPKDRFSAERLKGVDSTLKIQPAELGDSAVYLCASSLNRGDEQFFGPGTRLTVL.

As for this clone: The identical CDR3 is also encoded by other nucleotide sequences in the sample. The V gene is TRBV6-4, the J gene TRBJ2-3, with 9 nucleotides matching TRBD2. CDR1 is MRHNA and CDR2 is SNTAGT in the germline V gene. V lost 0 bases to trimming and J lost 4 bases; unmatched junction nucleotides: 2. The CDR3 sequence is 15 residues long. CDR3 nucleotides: TGTGCCAGCAGTGACTCTAGCGGGGGCGCAGATACGCAGTATTTT. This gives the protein CASSDSSGGADTQYF.

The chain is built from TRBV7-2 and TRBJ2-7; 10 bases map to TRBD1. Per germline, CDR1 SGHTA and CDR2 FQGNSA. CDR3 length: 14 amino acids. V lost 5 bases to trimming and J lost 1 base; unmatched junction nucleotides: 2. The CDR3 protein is CASSQDRGSYEQYF. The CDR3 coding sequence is TGTGCCAGCAGCCAGGACAGGGGGTCCTACGAGCAGTACTTC.

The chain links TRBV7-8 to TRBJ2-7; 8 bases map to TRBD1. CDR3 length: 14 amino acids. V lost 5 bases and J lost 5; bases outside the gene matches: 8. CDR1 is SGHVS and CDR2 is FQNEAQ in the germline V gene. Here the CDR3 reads CASSPGQVRNEQYF. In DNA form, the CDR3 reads TGTGCCAGCAGCCCGGGACAGGTTAGGAACGAGCAGTACTTC.

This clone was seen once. DNA for the CDR3: TGTGCCAGCAGTGAAGCCCCACAGGGTTATGGGGAGCAGTACTTC. Its translation is CASSEAPQGYGEQYF. The gene calls are TRBV2 and TRBJ2-7, with D perhaps matching TRBD1 (6 bases). V gave up 0 bases and J gave up 7 bases, with 16 bases separating them. CDR1 is SNHLY and CDR2 is FYNNEI in the germline V gene. This CDR3 has 15 amino acids.

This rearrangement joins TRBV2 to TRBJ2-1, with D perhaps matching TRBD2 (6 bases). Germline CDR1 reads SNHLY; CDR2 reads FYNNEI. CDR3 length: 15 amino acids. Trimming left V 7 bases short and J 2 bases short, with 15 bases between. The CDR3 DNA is TGTGCCAGCAAAGGGGAAGGGAGGACCTACAATGAGCAGTTCTTC. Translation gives CASKGEGRTYNEQFF.